This TCR beta chain was retrieved from a study of Graves' ophthalmopathy and Graves' hyperthyroidism. Overall study findings and caveats: Ophthalmopathy progression cases were predicted by the model with about 70% sensitivity and almost 75% specificity. Also, most clonotypes expanded in the thyroid above 0.001 frequency appeared in blood.

This clonotype was detected ten times or more. Antigen: not known. A much bigger clone sits one base away, suggesting this may be a read error. The CDR3 covers 12 residues. V dropped 4 bases and J dropped 3 bases, with 4 bases sitting between them. Germline lookup yields CDR1 SGHTA and CDR2 FQGNSA. People with hyperthyroidism were aged 18 to 65 and newly diagnosed, under 2 months' duration. RNA transcripts were the template, and TCR beta CDR3 regions were amplified from them. First-round RT-PCR used HTBI primers; second-round multiplex PCR followed. TCRdb fed the multiplex PCR reads into MiXCR, producing one record per CDR3 protein. The repertoire consists of approximately 1.2 million distinct CDR3 sequences, with about 40% occurring once and the leading ten covering 11%.

Input material: peripheral blood or thyroid tissue (not recorded which). This receptor was identified in an adult man with Graves' hyperthyroidism. The chain joins TRBV7-2 to TRBJ1-5; D is ambiguous. CDR3 in amino acids: CASSYDNQPQHF. As DNA, the CDR3 is TGTGCCAGCAGCTATGACAATCAGCCCCAGCATTTT.